This T cell receptor beta chain was documented in a study of T cell responses to AZD1222 COVID-19 vaccine. Looking at the study overall: Pooled in the analysis were second doses at about 4 or about 12 weeks.

Germline assignment: CDR1 SGDLS and CDR2 YYNGEE. With 0 bases clipped from V and 2 bases from J, the junction kept 6 bases outside the gene matches. The CDR3 is made up of 16 amino acids. This clone has only one observation. The antigen is not known. Assay used: immunoSEQ multiplex PCR; TCRdb lists only in-frame clones, some missing. Of under 80,000 clones in the sample, about 87% are singletons; the top ten hold less than 20%. General study points: Dominant at 160-218 and 743-854, vaccine-associated CD4 TCRs also spanned spike. Epitopes outside B.1.351 and B.1.1.7 mutated regions reportedly drew nearly half of spike TCRs.

Sequenced here: peripheral blood, sampled on day 0 of AZD1222 vaccination. The chain carries TRBV9 and TRBJ2-3; TRBD2 matches 7 bases. This TCR was recovered from an adult in good health. Here the CDR3 DNA reads TGTGCCAGCAGCGTAGGTGCCAGCGGGGCCACAGATACGCAGTATTTT. The encoded protein is CASSVGASGATDTQYF.